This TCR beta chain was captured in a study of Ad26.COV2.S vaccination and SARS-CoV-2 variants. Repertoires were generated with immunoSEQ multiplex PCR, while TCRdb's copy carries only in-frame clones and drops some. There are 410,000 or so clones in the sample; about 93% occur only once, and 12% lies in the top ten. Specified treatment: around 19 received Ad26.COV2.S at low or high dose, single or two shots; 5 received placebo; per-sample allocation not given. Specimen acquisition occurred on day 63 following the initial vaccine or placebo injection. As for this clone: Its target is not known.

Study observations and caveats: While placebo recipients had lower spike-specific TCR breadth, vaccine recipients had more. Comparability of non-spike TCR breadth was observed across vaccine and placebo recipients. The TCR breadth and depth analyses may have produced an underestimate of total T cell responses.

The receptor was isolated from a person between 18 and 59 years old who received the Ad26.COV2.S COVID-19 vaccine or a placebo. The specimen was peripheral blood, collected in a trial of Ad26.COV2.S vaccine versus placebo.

Written as DNA, the CDR3 is TGTGCCAGCAGCTTGGGTGGTAGCGGGGCCTACAATGAGCAGTTCTTC. Translation gives CASSLGGSGAYNEQFF. The chain is built from TRBV5-4 and TRBJ2-1, with 8 bases that match TRBD2. This CDR3 is built from 16 residues. Losses at the gene ends were 0 bases for V and 2 bases for J; bases not matched to a gene: 4. Germline loops: CDR1 SGHNT, CDR2 YYREEE (reference sequence).